These 14 T cell receptor beta chains share one sample of origin, sequenced in a study of metastatic and nonmetastatic thyroid tumors. Prior to thyroid surgery, none of the patients had received any treatment. TCRdb used MiXCR to call clones anew from the PCR reads. The table records tens of thousands of clones, around 33% of them present only once. The source material was tumor tissue. The origin of the receptors is a female donor with papillary thyroid cancer or a benign thyroid nodule (not recorded which). Some clones in this sample may be carry-over from other donors' samples.

In regard to this clone: Lacking the conserved final phenylalanine or tryptophan, this CDR3 likely reflects a read error. V usage is TRBV9 and J usage is TRBJ1-2; the D gene is possibly TRBD1 (6 bases). With 3 bases removed from V and 3 bases from J, the gap between germline ends came to 18 bases. CDR1 SGDLS and CDR2 YYNGEE come from the germline V gene. CDR3 length: 16 residues. This CDR3 is CASSAAPGGADYGYTL. The DNA of the CDR3 is TGTGCCAGCAGCGCTGCCCCCGGGGGCGCGGACTATGGCTACACCTTG.

This rearrangement joins TRBV11-3 to TRBJ2-7; 8 bases fit TRBD2. With 5 bases clipped from V and 0 bases from J, the junction kept 6 bases outside the gene matches. This CDR3 comprises 15 residues. Germline V lookup: CDR1 SGHNT, CDR2 YENEEA. CDR3 sequence: CASSLTSGDSYEQYF. As DNA, the CDR3 is TGTGCCAGCAGCCTCACTAGCGGTGACTCCTACGAGCAGTACTTC.

Details on this clone: The junction and the germline gene differ at one end; a read error may be behind it. V usage is TRBV11-2 and J usage is TRBJ2-7, with 8 bases lining up with TRBD2. Per germline, CDR1 SGHAT and CDR2 FQNNGV. This CDR3 comprises 16 residues. The CDR3 bases are TGTGCCGGCAGCTTAGATTTTGCGGGAGGAGCCTACGAGCAGTACTTC. Residues: CAGSLDFAGGAYEQYF.

The CDR3 region is CSGSPRADEQFF. CDR3 DNA sequence: TGCAGCGGAAGTCCTAGGGCTGATGAGCAGTTCTTC. The chain combines TRBV29-1 with TRBJ2-1, with D hard to call. Germline values: CDR1 SQVTM, CDR2 ANQGSEA. This CDR3 is built from 12 residues. Trimming took 7 bases from V and 8 from J, leaving 15 bases between them.

About this clone: In the same sample, other DNA sequences code for this CDR3. The chain has TRBV6-1 and TRBJ1-1; no definite D call. Germline CDR1 MNHNS, CDR2 SASEGT. Trimming left V 4 bases short and J 1 base short, with 4 bases between. The CDR3 length is 12 residues. This CDR3 reads CASSGQNTEAFF. The DNA for the CDR3 is TGTGCCAGCAGTGGACAGAACACTGAAGCTTTCTTT.

The V and J genes are TRBV7-9 and TRBJ1-3; D is possibly TRBD1 (6 bases). Germline CDR1 SEHNR, CDR2 FQNEAQ (reference sequence). Trimming stripped 5 bases from V and 2 bases from J, with 10 bases between. This CDR3 comprises 14 residues. The CDR3 here is CASSTRDTGNTIYF. The CDR3, as DNA: TGTGCCAGCAGCACGCGGGACACTGGAAACACCATATATTTT. The entire variable domain, with the rest obtained from reference TRBV7-9 and TRBJ1-3, is as follows: DTGVSQNPRHKITKRGQNVTFRCDPISEHNRLYWYRQTLGQGPEFLTYFQNEAQLEKSRLLSDRFSAERPKGSFSTLEIQRTEQGDSAMYLCASSTRDTGNTIYFGEGSWLTVV.

This clone was counted between two and nine times. This sequence joins TRBV12-3 or TRBV12-4 and TRBJ1-3; D gene ambiguous. CDR3 length: 14 amino acids. Trimming removed 6 bases at V and 0 bases at J, with 9 bases between. Here the CDR3 reads CASRGYISGNTIYF. As DNA, the CDR3 is TGTGCCAGCAGGGGGTACATCTCTGGAAACACCATATATTTT.

A few counts support this clone. The chain is built from TRBV6-2 or TRBV6-3 and TRBJ1-5; 8 positions match TRBD1. The CDR3 loop spans 15 amino acids. Germline V gives CDR1 MNHEY, CDR2 SVGEGT. Germline trimming cut 0 bases from V and 3 bases from J; bases unmatched to any gene: 1. The CDR3: CASSYSRGLNQPQHF. The CDR3 DNA reads as TGTGCCAGCAGTTACTCCAGGGGGCTCAATCAGCCCCAGCATTTT.

In its sample, this clone was seen a few times. The chain has TRBV12-3 or TRBV12-4 and TRBJ2-7, with 7 bases matching TRBD2. V shed 6 bases and J 1 base; nucleotides not matched to a gene: 6. The CDR3 is 14 residues long. The CDR3 region is CASSQAGKSYEQYF. DNA for the CDR3: TGTGCCAGCAGCCAAGCGGGAAAGTCCTACGAGCAGTACTTC.

This clone turned up a few times. The J gene is TRBJ2-1, the V gene TRBV6-2 or TRBV6-3, with 10 nucleotides matching TRBD2. The germline gives CDR1 MNHEY, CDR2 SVGEGT. This CDR3 region has 15 residues. The V and J ends lost 6 bases and 7 bases, in that order; junction bases with no gene match: 9. As DNA, the CDR3 is TGTGCCAGCAGGGAAAGCGGGAGGGCAAGAAATGAGCAGTTCTTC. Protein product: CASRESGRARNEQFF.

Only a few counts were recorded for this clone. This chain uses TRBV6-9 with TRBJ1-2; D ambiguous. This CDR3 has 8 amino acids. Germline-derived CDR1 and CDR2 are MNHGY and SVAAGI. The CDR3 region is CANYGYTF. The CDR3 coding sequence is TGTGCTAACTATGGCTACACCTTC.

This clone was detected ten times or more. The J gene is TRBJ1-6, the V gene TRBV28; TRBD1 might be the D (5 bases). Germline CDR1 is MDHEN and CDR2 is SYDVKM. The ends were cut back, 6 bases at V and 9 bases at J, with 12 bases in the middle. The length of the CDR3 is 13 residues. The CDR3 DNA follows: TGTGCCAGCAGCAGGGCGCAAGGTTCACCCCTCCACTTT. Translated: CASSRAQGSPLHF.

This clone showed up just a few times. The chain joins TRBV12-3 or TRBV12-4 to TRBJ2-3, with 12 bases lining up with TRBD2. CDR3 length equals 15 residues. V gave up 5 bases and J gave up 7 bases; unmatched junction bases: 7. The CDR3 DNA follows: TGTGCCAGCAGTACAACTAGCGGGAGGTCGTATACGCAGTATTTT. Its translation: CASSTTSGRSYTQYF.

CDR3 nucleotides: TGCGCCAGCAGCTTTTCGACCCTTACGATAAGAGGCTACACCTTC. It translates to CASSFSTLTIRGYTF. The chain couples TRBV5-1 to TRBJ1-2, with D uncertain. V lost 2 bases to trimming and J lost 8 bases, with 19 bases between them. CDR3 length: 15 amino acids. The germline gives CDR1 SGHRS, CDR2 YFSETQ.